The following is a T cell receptor (beta chain) sequence with its context. Assay used: immunoSEQ multiplex PCR; TCRdb lists only in-frame clones, some missing. The sample carries under 70,000 clones, 75% to 85% recorded once. The sample is drawn from a study of glioma-infiltrating T cells after dendritic cell vaccination. Study details: Dendritic cell vaccination trial patients had either newly diagnosed or recurrent glioblastoma.

This CDR3 has 14 amino acids. Trimming removed 9 bases at V and 3 bases at J, with 19 bases between. Only patients with spare fresh-frozen tumor and over two years of follow-up were included. No glioblastoma patient carried an isocitrate dehydrogenase mutation. The chain joins TRBV5-7 to TRBJ2-7; TRBD1 might be the D (6 bases). TRBV5-7 qualifies as an ORF whose function is uncertain. The source is a human donor with glioblastoma. The specimen was blood, collected before dendritic cell vaccination. The CDR3 DNA follows: TGTGCCAACCCGAACCGGGACACTAACTACGAGCAGTACTTC. Residues: CANPNRDTNYEQYF.